One and the same sample provided the 17 T cell receptor beta chains below, sequenced in a study of T cells in Graves' hyperthyroidism and ophthalmopathy. TCR beta CDR3 region amplification was performed from RNA transcripts. First-round RT-PCR targeting the TCR CDR3 was performed with the HTBI primer set. TCRdb re-called the multiplex PCR reads with MiXCR, one entry per CDR3 protein. The data hold approximately 600,000 distinct CDR3 sequences, with less than 25% observed a single time. The sample comprised blood. These receptors originate from a man aged 30 to 39 with Graves' ophthalmopathy.

On this clonotype: This CDR3 fails to terminate in the conserved phenylalanine or tryptophan, so it likely reflects a read error. This sequence joins TRBV18 and TRBJ2-3, with D uncertain. V lost 3 bases and J 4 bases, leaving 8 bases between the germline ends. This CDR3 comprises 13 residues. Germline CDR1 reads KGHSH; CDR2 reads LQKENI. CDR3 sequence: CASSPSLADTQYL. The CDR3 nucleotides are TGTGCCAGCTCACCGAGCCTGGCAGATACGCAGTATCTT.

This clonotype was detected only once. In nucleotides, the CDR3 is TGTGCCAGCAGTTACTCACAGTGGTCTAGCGTAAACACCGGGGAGCTGTTTTTT. As protein: CASSYSQWSSVNTGELFF. This rearrangement joins TRBV6-6 to TRBJ2-2; D might be TRBD2 (6 bases). V was cut by 0 bases and J by 2 bases, with 16 bases left in between. The CDR3 sequence is 18 residues long. Germline CDR1 is MNHNY and CDR2 is SVGAGI (reference sequence).

The rearrangement joins TRBV4-3 to TRBJ1-5; D unresolved. Trimming pared 1 base from V and 4 bases from J, leaving 14 bases between. This CDR3 has 16 amino acids. Germline CDR1 LGHNA, CDR2 YSLEER. The CDR3 DNA is TGCGCCAGCAGCCAAGGGACCGCTACGGGGAATCAGCCCCAGCATTTT. This translates into CASSQGTATGNQPQHF.

This clonotype was detected only a few times. The CDR3 loop reads CASSYDSGLAGRPGELFF. CDR3 DNA: TGTGCCAGCAGTTATGATTCTGGTTTAGCGGGCCGTCCCGGGGAGCTGTTTTTT. This chain uses TRBV6-2 or TRBV6-3 with TRBJ2-2, with 7 bases identical to TRBD2. CDR1 MNHEY and CDR2 SVGEGT come from the germline V gene. V shed 3 bases and J 6 bases; nucleotides not matched to a gene: 16. The CDR3 is 18 amino acids.

This clonotype was found many times. This sequence joins TRBV13 and TRBJ2-5; D is ambiguous. Germline V gives CDR1 PRHDT, CDR2 FYEKMQ (reference sequence). V was trimmed by 4 bases and J by 0 bases, leaving 12 bases between them. The length of the CDR3 is 15 residues. CDR3 coding DNA: TGTGCCAGCAGCTCCACCCCGGGCTACCAAGAGACCCAGTACTTC. It encodes CASSSTPGYQETQYF.

This clonotype was counted many times. The chain links TRBV27 to TRBJ2-7, with TRBD2 matching over 8 bases. Trimming took 6 bases from V and 6 from J; bases not matched to a gene: 10. This CDR3 is built from 14 residues. Germline V gene data show CDR1 as MNHEY and CDR2 as SMNVEV (reference sequence). The CDR3 bases are TGTGCCAGCAGGTCGGCCGGGACTAGTTCCGAGCAGTACTTC. Its protein product is CASRSAGTSSEQYF.

This clonotype was recorded at least ten times. The chain's CDR3 is CASSVDSGPLDTQYF. Written as DNA, the CDR3 is TGCGCCAGCAGCGTCGACTCGGGGCCTCTGGATACGCAGTATTTT. This rearrangement joins TRBV5-1 to TRBJ2-3; D is perhaps TRBD1 or TRBD2 (5 bases each). The germline CDR1 and CDR2 sequences are SGHRS and YFSETQ. The V gene lost 4 bases and the J gene lost 6 bases, with 18 bases spanning the gap. The CDR3 is 15 residues long. Based on the CDR3 plus reference TRBV5-1 and TRBJ2-3, the full variable domain is KAGVTQTPRYLIKTRGQQVTLSCSPISGHRSVSWYQQTPGQGLQFLFEYFSETQRNKGNFPGRFSGRQFSNSRSEMNVSTLELGDSALYLCASSVDSGPLDTQYFGPGTRLTVL.

The genes are TRBV7-2 and TRBJ2-1; D may be TRBD2 (7 bases). The CDR3 loop spans 14 amino acids. The V end was cut by 5 bases, the J end by 6 bases, with 14 bases between. Germline CDR1 SGHTA, CDR2 FQGNSA. The CDR3 is CASSPGAGANEQFF. The CDR3, as DNA: TGTGCCAGCAGCCCGGGGGCGGGAGCCAATGAGCAGTTCTTC.

This clonotype was seen at least ten times. J is TRBJ1-1 and V is TRBV2; 10 bases are a match to TRBD1. The germline gives CDR1 SNHLY, CDR2 FYNNEI. This CDR3 has 14 residues. J lost 5 bases, V lost 4 bases, and 4 bases had no gene match. The CDR3 reads CASSADRGRTEAFF. CDR3 sequence (DNA): TGTGCCAGCAGTGCTGACAGGGGGCGGACTGAAGCTTTCTTT.

The table lists this clonotype with a count of one. The V and J genes are TRBV5-1 and TRBJ2-1; D remains unclear. This CDR3 spans 17 amino acids. In germline, CDR1 is SGHRS, CDR2 YFSETQ. V was shortened by 0 bases and J by 0 bases, with 13 bases between the two germline ends. The CDR3 DNA reads as TGCGCCAGCAGCTTGGCCCCCGAAATGAGCTCCTACAATGAGCAGTTCTTC. Its protein is CASSLAPEMSSYNEQFF. Combining the CDR3 with reference TRBV5-1 and TRBJ2-1 gives the whole variable domain KAGVTQTPRYLIKTRGQQVTLSCSPISGHRSVSWYQQTPGQGLQFLFEYFSETQRNKGNFPGRFSGRQFSNSRSEMNVSTLELGDSALYLCASSLAPEMSSYNEQFFGPGTRLTVL.

This chain joins TRBV6-1 and TRBJ1-4; D remains ambiguous. Trimming removed 6 bases from V and 6 bases from J, with 11 bases in between. CDR3 length equals 13 residues. Per germline, CDR1 MNHNS and CDR2 SASEGT. CDR3 in amino acids: CASREPGDEKLFF. CDR3 bases: TGTGCCAGCAGGGAGCCTGGAGATGAAAAACTGTTTTTT.

The V call is TRBV9, the J call TRBJ1-2; TRBD1 matches 11 bases. V was pared by 3 bases and J by 1 base, with 17 bases of the junction left unmatched. The CDR3 consists of 20 residues. CDR1 and CDR2 from the germline V gene are SGDLS and YYNGEE. The CDR3 here is CASSANRDRGASFGNYGYTF. Written as DNA, the CDR3 is TGTGCCAGCAGCGCAAACCGGGACAGGGGGGCATCCTTCGGTAACTATGGCTACACCTTC.

This clonotype occurred a few times. The rearrangement uses TRBV18 and TRBJ2-3; 9 bases agree with TRBD1. CDR3 length: 16 amino acids. The V segment lost 0 bases and the J segment 6 bases; nucleotides outside the gene matches: 7. Germline assignment: CDR1 KGHSH and CDR2 LQKENI. The CDR3 DNA follows: TGTGCCAGCTCACCACCGAACAACAGGGGGCTGGATACGCAGTATTTT. This translates into CASSPPNNRGLDTQYF.

The chain links TRBV27 to TRBJ2-3; tentatively, D is TRBD2 (6 bases). Germline V gives CDR1 MNHEY, CDR2 SMNVEV (reference sequence). The length of the CDR3 is 16 residues. V was trimmed by 5 bases and J by 2 bases, leaving 17 bases between them. The chain's CDR3 is CASSILAIPTTDTQYF. The CDR3 nucleotides are TGTGCCAGCAGTATTCTAGCGATCCCCACCACAGATACGCAGTATTTT.

This clonotype was detected ten times or more. V gene TRBV12-3 or TRBV12-4 combines with J gene TRBJ2-3; D remains unclear. This CDR3 has 13 residues. Trimming left V 5 bases short and J 4 bases short, with 10 bases between. The CDR3: CASSVRLPDTQYF. For the CDR3, the DNA is TGTGCCAGCAGTGTGAGACTTCCAGATACGCAGTATTTT.

The chain employs TRBV4-3 and TRBJ1-1, with D uncertain. Germline CDR1 LGHNA, CDR2 YSLEER. The CDR3 spans 15 residues. V lost 1 base and J 1 base, leaving 10 bases between the germline ends. CDR3: CASSQGIRANTEAFF. The CDR3, as DNA: TGCGCCAGCAGCCAAGGGATACGGGCGAACACTGAAGCTTTCTTT.

This rearrangement joins TRBV6-1 to TRBJ2-7, with 10 bases aligning to TRBD1. The CDR3 is made up of 12 amino acids. With V trimmed by 6 bases and J by 6 bases, 2 bases remained unmatched. Germline lookup yields CDR1 MNHNS and CDR2 SASEGT. The CDR3 here is CASRGDRGEQYF. CDR3 DNA: TGTGCCAGCAGGGGGGACAGGGGCGAGCAGTACTTC.